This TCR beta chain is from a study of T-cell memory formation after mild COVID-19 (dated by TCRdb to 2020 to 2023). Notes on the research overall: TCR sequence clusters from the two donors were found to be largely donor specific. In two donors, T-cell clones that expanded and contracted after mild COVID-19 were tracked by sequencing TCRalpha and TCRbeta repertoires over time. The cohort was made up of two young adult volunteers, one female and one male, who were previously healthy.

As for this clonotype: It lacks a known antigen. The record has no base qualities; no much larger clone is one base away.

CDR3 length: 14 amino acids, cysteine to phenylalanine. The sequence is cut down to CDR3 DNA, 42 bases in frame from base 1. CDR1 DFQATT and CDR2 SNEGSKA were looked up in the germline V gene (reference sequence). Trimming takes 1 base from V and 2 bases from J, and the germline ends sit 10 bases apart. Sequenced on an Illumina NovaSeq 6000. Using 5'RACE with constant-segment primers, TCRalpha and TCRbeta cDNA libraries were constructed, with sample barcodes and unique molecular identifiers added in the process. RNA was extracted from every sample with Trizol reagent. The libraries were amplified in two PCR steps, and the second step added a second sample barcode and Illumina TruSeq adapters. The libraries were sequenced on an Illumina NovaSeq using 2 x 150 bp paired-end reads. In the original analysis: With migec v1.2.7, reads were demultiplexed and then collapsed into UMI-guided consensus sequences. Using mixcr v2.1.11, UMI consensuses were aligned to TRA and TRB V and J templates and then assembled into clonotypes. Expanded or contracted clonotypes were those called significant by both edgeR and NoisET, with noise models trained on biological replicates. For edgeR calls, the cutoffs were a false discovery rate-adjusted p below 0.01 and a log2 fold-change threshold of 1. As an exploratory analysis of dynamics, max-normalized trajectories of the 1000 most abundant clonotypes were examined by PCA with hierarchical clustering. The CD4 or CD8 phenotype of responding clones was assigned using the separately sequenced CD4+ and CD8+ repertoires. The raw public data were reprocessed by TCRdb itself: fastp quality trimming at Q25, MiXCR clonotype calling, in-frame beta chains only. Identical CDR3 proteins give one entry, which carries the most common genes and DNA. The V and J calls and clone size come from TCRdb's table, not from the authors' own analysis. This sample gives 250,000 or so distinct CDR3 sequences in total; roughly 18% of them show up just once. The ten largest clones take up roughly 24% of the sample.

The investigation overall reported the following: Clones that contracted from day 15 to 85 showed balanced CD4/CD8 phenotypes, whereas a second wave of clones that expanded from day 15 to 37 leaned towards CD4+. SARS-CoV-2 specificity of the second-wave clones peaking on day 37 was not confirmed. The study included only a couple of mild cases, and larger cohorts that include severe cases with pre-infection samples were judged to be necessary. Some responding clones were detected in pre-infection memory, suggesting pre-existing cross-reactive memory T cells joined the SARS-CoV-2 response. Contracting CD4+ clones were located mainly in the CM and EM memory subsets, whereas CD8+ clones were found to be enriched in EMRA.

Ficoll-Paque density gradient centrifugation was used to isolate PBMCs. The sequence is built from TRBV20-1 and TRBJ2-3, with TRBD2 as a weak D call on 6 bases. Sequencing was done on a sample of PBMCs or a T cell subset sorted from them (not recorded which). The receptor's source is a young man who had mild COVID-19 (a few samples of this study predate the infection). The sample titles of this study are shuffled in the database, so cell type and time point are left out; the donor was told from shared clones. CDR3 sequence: CSARGLVHTDTQYF. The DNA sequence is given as TGCAGTGCTAGAGGACTAGTACACACAGATACGCAGTATTTT.